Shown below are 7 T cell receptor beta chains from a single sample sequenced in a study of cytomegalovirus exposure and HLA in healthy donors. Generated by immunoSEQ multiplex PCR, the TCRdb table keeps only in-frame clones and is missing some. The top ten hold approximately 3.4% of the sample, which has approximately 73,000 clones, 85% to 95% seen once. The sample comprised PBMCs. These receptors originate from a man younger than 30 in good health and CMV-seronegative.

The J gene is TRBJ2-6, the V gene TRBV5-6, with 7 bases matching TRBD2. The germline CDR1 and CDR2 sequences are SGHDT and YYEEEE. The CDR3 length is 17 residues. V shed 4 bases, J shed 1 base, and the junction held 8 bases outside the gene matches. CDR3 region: CASSELAGPSGANVLTF. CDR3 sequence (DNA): TGTGCCAGCAGCGAGTTAGCGGGCCCATCTGGGGCCAACGTCCTGACTTTC.

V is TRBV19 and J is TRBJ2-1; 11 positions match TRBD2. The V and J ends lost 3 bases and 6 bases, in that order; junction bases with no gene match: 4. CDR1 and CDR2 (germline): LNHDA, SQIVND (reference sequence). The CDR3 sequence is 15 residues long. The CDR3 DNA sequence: TGTGCCAGTAGTATCCGACTAGCGGGACTCAATGAGCAGTTCTTC. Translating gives CASSIRLAGLNEQFF.

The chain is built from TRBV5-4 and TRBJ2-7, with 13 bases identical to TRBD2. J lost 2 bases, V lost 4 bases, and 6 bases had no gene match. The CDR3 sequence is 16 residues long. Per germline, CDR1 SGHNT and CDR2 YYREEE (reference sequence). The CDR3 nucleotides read TGTGCCAGCAGCCTGACTAGCGGGGGGTACGCCTACGAGCAGTACTTC. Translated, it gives CASSLTSGGYAYEQYF.

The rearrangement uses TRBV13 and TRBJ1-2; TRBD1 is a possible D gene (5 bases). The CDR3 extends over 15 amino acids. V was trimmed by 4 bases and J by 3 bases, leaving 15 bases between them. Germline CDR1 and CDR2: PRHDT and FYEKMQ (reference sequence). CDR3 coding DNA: TGTGCCAGCAGCTGGACCCCCGGGGGGGACTATGGCTACACCTTC. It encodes CASSWTPGGDYGYTF.

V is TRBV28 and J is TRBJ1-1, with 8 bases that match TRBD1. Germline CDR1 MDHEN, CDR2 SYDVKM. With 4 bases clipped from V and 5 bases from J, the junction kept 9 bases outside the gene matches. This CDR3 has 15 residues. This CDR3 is CASSSLRGLRTEAFF. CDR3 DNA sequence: TGTGCCAGCAGTTCCCTCAGGGGGCTAAGGACTGAAGCTTTCTTT.

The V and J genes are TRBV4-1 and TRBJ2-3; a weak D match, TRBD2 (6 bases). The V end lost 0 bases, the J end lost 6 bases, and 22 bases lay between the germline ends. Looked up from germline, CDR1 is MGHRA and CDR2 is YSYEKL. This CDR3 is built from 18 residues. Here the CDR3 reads CASSQEAWGDSPRDTQYF. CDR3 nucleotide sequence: TGCGCCAGCAGCCAAGAGGCCTGGGGGGACTCCCCTAGGGATACGCAGTATTTT.

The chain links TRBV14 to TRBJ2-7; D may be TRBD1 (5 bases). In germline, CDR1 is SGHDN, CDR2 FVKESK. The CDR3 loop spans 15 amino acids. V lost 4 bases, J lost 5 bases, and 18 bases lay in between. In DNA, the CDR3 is TGTGCCAGCAGCCCGGACATTTTAGGGTCAGACGAGCAGTACTTC. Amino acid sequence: CASSPDILGSDEQYF.